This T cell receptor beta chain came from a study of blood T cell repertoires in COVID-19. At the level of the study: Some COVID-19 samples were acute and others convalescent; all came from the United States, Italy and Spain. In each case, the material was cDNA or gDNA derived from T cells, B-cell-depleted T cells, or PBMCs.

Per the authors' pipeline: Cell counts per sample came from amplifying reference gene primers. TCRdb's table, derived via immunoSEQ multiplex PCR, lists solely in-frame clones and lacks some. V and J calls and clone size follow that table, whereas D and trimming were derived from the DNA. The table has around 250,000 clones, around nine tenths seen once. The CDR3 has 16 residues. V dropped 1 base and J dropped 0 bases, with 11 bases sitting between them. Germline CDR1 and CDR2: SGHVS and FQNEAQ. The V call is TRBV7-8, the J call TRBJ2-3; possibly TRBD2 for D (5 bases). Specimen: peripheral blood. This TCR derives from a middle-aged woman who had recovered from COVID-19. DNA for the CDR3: TGTGCCAGCAGCTTAGGTGGGAGCCTAAGCACAGATACGCAGTATTTT. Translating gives CASSLGGSLSTDTQYF.